The 22 T cell receptor beta chains reported below all come from one sample, sequenced in a study of cytomegalovirus exposure and HLA in healthy donors. Clones were read by immunoSEQ multiplex PCR, and TCRdb kept only the in-frame ones, dropping some. The data show roughly 200,000 clones, roughly 81% seen once. Sequences were obtained from PBMCs. Source of these receptors: a woman aged 25 to 39 in good health and CMV-seronegative.

The V gene is TRBV5-1, the J gene TRBJ2-7; the D gene is possibly TRBD2 (5 bases). CDR1 SGHRS and CDR2 YFSETQ come from the germline V gene. The length of the CDR3 is 16 residues. Trimming removed 0 bases at V and 2 bases at J, with 15 bases between. CDR3 bases: TGCGCCAGCAGCTTGGGACGGGCAGCGGCCACCTACGAGCAGTACTTC. Amino acids: CASSLGRAAATYEQYF.

This clone has just one count. The chain joins TRBV11-2 to TRBJ2-7; 11 nucleotides agree with TRBD2. With V trimmed by 5 bases and J by 3 bases, 3 bases remained unmatched. Looked up from germline, CDR1 is SGHAT and CDR2 is FQNNGV. The CDR3 has 14 residues. DNA for the CDR3: TGTGCCAGCAGCACAGGACTAGCGGGCTACGAGCAGTACTTC. This translates into CASSTGLAGYEQYF.

The gene calls are TRBV28 and TRBJ2-5, with a possible D match to TRBD1 (5 bases). Trimming shortened V by 2 bases and J by 1 base, and 8 bases separated the two germline ends. Germline CDR1 and CDR2: MDHEN and SYDVKM. The CDR3 consists of 14 residues. CDR3 nucleotide sequence: TGTGCCAGCAGTTTACGACAGATCCAAGAGACCCAGTACTTC. Translated, it gives CASSLRQIQETQYF. The full variable domain, completed using reference TRBV28 and TRBJ2-5, is DVKVTQSSRYLVKRTGEKVFLECVQDMDHENMFWYRQDPGLGLRLIYFSYDVKMKEKGDIPEGYSVSREKKERFSLILESASTNQTSMYLCASSLRQIQETQYFGPGTRLLVL.

The chain uses TRBV6-5 and TRBJ2-7; D may be TRBD1 (5 bases). In germline, CDR1 is MNHEY, CDR2 SVGAGI. V gave up 5 bases and J gave up 2 bases, with 13 bases separating them. The CDR3 has 14 residues. CDR3 DNA: TGTGCCAGCAGTGTTCCCGACAGACCCTACGAGCAGTACTTC. Translation gives CASSVPDRPYEQYF.

J is TRBJ1-2 and V is TRBV6-6, with a weak D call TRBD1 (6 bases). The germline V gene encodes CDR1 MNHNY and CDR2 SVGAGI (reference sequence). The CDR3 runs to 14 residues. Trimming cost V 0 bases and J 4 bases, with 9 bases left between them. The CDR3 protein is CASSYSDRSYGYTF. The CDR3 bases are TGTGCCAGCAGTTACTCTGACAGGTCCTATGGCTACACCTTC.

The chain employs TRBV9 and TRBJ2-7, with D perhaps TRBD1 (6 bases). The CDR3 is made up of 12 amino acids. V was clipped by 4 bases and J by 6 bases, with 11 bases between them. Germline lookup yields CDR1 SGDLS and CDR2 YYNGEE. CDR3 nucleotides: TGTGCCAGCAGCCTGACAGGATCCGAGCAGTACTTC. Its translation: CASSLTGSEQYF. Complete variable domain (other parts from reference TRBV9 and TRBJ2-7): DSGVTQTPKHLITATGQRVTLRCSPRSGDLSVYWYQQSLDQGLQFLIQYYNGEERAKGNILERFSAQQFPDLHSELNLSSLELGDSALYFCASSLTGSEQYFGPGTRLTVT.

CDR3 in DNA: TGTGCCAGTAGTAGGAGCCGGGACAGGGGAGTGTTGGGCTACACCTTC. It translates to CASSRSRDRGVLGYTF. V and J are TRBV19 and TRBJ1-2; 10 bases match TRBD1. The CDR3 extends over 16 amino acids. Germline-derived CDR1 and CDR2 are LNHDA and SQIVND (reference sequence). Unmatched junction bases numbered 13, after V lost 4 bases and J lost 8 bases.

The rearrangement links TRBV15 to TRBJ1-2, with 7 bases that match TRBD1. The CDR3 is made up of 14 amino acids. The V and J ends lost 3 bases and 7 bases, in that order; junction bases with no gene match: 8. Germline V gene lookup returns CDR1 LNHNV and CDR2 YYDKDF (reference sequence). The CDR3 region is CATSRTGLLGGYTF. The CDR3 bases are TGTGCCACCAGCAGGACAGGGTTGTTGGGTGGCTACACCTTC.

The chain carries TRBV12-5 and TRBJ2-3, with D tentatively TRBD2 (6 bases). The germline gives CDR1 LGHNT, CDR2 FRNRAP. V was trimmed by 7 bases and J by 0 bases, leaving 8 bases between them. The CDR3 has 13 residues. The CDR3 coding sequence is TGTGCTAGTGCGCTAGCGAGCACAGATACGCAGTATTTT. Protein product: CASALASTDTQYF.

The chain combines TRBV5-4 with TRBJ1-2; maybe TRBD1 (5 bases). The CDR3 runs 16 residues. In germline, CDR1 is SGHNT, CDR2 YYREEE (reference sequence). V shed 5 bases and J shed 3 bases, with 20 bases lying between them. CDR3 coding DNA: TGTGCCAGCAGTCTTAGCGGGCGGGGGAGGGACTATGGCTACACCTTC. Protein product: CASSLSGRGRDYGYTF. The full variable domain, with the rest looked up from reference TRBV5-4 and TRBJ1-2, is ETGVTQSPTHLIKTRGQQVTLRCSSQSGHNTVSWYQQALGQGPQFIFQYYREEENGRGNFPPRFSGLQFPNYSSELNVNALELDDSALYLCASSLSGRGRDYGYTFGSGTRLTVV.

The chain employs TRBV29-1 and TRBJ2-7; D may be TRBD1 (6 bases). CDR3 length: 15 residues. The ends were cut back, 4 bases at V and 2 bases at J, with 18 bases in the middle. Germline values: CDR1 SQVTM, CDR2 ANQGSEA. CDR3 bases: TGCAGCGTTGCGGGTGGGGCAGGGGTCACCTACGAGCAGTACTTC. Translation: CSVAGGAGVTYEQYF.

The V gene is TRBV18, the J gene TRBJ1-6; D is ambiguous. Germline lookup yields CDR1 KGHSH and CDR2 LQKENI. CDR3 length: 14 residues. Trimming cost V 6 bases and J 9 bases, with 15 bases left between them. The CDR3 nucleotides read TGTGCCAGCTCCCCAGACACTGCTCCTTCACCCCTCCACTTT. This sequence encodes CASSPDTAPSPLHF.

The chain couples TRBV2 to TRBJ1-1, with 7 bases fitting TRBD1. The germline gives CDR1 SNHLY, CDR2 FYNNEI. This CDR3 region has 15 residues. J gave up 5 bases and V 6 bases, and 12 bases lay outside the gene matches. CDR3 coding DNA: TGTGCCAGCAGGCCCGCTCCGACAGGGACTACTGAAGCTTTCTTT. This codes for CASRPAPTGTTEAFF.

The rearrangement uses TRBV19 and TRBJ1-1; possible D gene TRBD1, 5 bases. CDR1 LNHDA and CDR2 SQIVND come from the germline V gene (reference sequence). V lost 5 bases to trimming and J lost 4 bases, with 14 bases between them. This CDR3 spans 14 amino acids. The CDR3 nucleotides are TGTGCCAGTAGTTCCAGGGAGCGGGGCACTGAAGCTTTCTTT. Protein: CASSSRERGTEAFF.

The J gene is TRBJ1-2, the V gene TRBV7-9; tentatively, D is TRBD1 (6 bases). CDR3 size: 15 residues. The germline V and J ends were trimmed by 9 bases and 4 bases, with 21 bases remaining between them. Germline V gene lookup returns CDR1 SEHNR and CDR2 FQNEAQ (reference sequence). CDR3 sequence reads: CASTVTGGRGYGYTF. The CDR3 bases are TGTGCCAGTACTGTCACCGGGGGGCGCGGCTATGGCTACACCTTC.

The CDR3 loop is CASSEGSATRTDTQYF. The DNA of the CDR3 is TGCGCCAGCAGTGAGGGTAGCGCTACACGCACAGATACGCAGTATTTT. J is TRBJ2-3 and V is TRBV10-1, with D perhaps matching TRBD2 (5 bases). The CDR3 sequence is 16 residues long. V lost 2 bases and J 1 base, leaving 13 bases between the germline ends. CDR1 and CDR2 from the germline V gene are WNHNN and SYGVQD (reference sequence).

This chain uses TRBV5-1 with TRBJ2-7; D unclear. The length of the CDR3 is 13 residues. Trimming stripped 0 bases from V and 6 bases from J, with 10 bases between. Germline V gene sequence: CDR1 SGHRS, CDR2 YFSETQ. In nucleotides, the CDR3 is TGCGCCAGCAGCTTGGACCCCGGCGGCGAGCAGTACTTC. Translated: CASSLDPGGEQYF.

The V and J genes are TRBV5-1 and TRBJ1-1, with 11 bases that match TRBD1. Germline lookup yields CDR1 SGHRS and CDR2 YFSETQ. V was pared by 4 bases and J by 7 bases, with 9 bases of the junction left unmatched. The CDR3 has 15 amino acids. CDR3 amino acids: CASSMGQGVYGEAFF. The CDR3 coding sequence is TGCGCCAGCAGCATGGGACAGGGGGTTTACGGTGAAGCTTTCTTT. The full variable domain, in which reference TRBV5-1 and TRBJ1-1 provide the parts outside the CDR3, is KAGVTQTPRYLIKTRGQQVTLSCSPISGHRSVSWYQQTPGQGLQFLFEYFSETQRNKGNFPGRFSGRQFSNSRSEMNVSTLELGDSALYLCASSMGQGVYGEAFFGQGTRLTVV.

J is TRBJ2-1 and V is TRBV14; tentatively, D is TRBD2 (5 bases). The germline CDR1 and CDR2 sequences are SGHDN and FVKESK. This CDR3 spans 13 amino acids. V was trimmed by 0 bases and J by 10 bases, leaving 10 bases between them. CDR3 nucleotide sequence: TGTGCCAGCAGCCAAGACTTTAGAGGGGAGCAGTTCTTC. This translates into CASSQDFRGEQFF.

This clone was observed a single time. The chain recombines TRBV7-8 with TRBJ2-1, with 11 bases that match TRBD2. Germline V gives CDR1 SGHVS, CDR2 FQNEAQ. Trimming removed 1 base from V and 3 bases from J; junction bases left unmatched: 8. The CDR3 has 18 amino acids. For the CDR3, the DNA is TGTGCCAGCAGCTTAGGGGTAGCGGGAGGGTCCGGCTACAATGAGCAGTTCTTC. Translation: CASSLGVAGGSGYNEQFF. Full variable domain (rest looked up from reference TRBV7-8 and TRBJ2-1): GAGVSQSPRYKVAKRGQDVALRCDPISGHVSLFWYQQALGQGPEFLTYFQNEAQLDKSGLPSDRFFAERPEGSVSTLKIQRTQQEDSAVYLCASSLGVAGGSGYNEQFFGPGTRLTVL.

This rearrangement joins TRBV7-8 to TRBJ2-1; 14 positions agree with TRBD2. The germline gives CDR1 SGHVS, CDR2 FQNEAQ. The CDR3 totals 15 residues. V lost 5 bases and J lost 4; bases outside the gene matches: 1. Here the CDR3 reads CASSRTSGGYNEQFF. The CDR3 coding sequence is TGTGCCAGCAGCCGGACTAGCGGGGGGTACAATGAGCAGTTCTTC.

This clone occurred once. The chain combines TRBV18 with TRBJ2-1; 9 nucleotides match TRBD2. CDR1 KGHSH and CDR2 LQKENI come from the germline V gene. The CDR3 length is 16 residues. The J segment lost 6 bases and the V segment lost 1 base, leaving 7 bases of the junction unmatched. CDR3 protein: CASSPRLTSGSNEQFF. The CDR3 DNA follows: TGTGCCAGCTCACCACGCTTGACTAGCGGATCCAATGAGCAGTTCTTC.